This T cell receptor (beta chain) emerged from a study of T cells and copy number aberrations in small-cell lung cancer. Study conclusions and caveats: Due to few samples, these findings require validation.

For this clone: Antigen specificity is unknown.

Trimming removed 3 bases from V and 1 base from J, with 1 base in between. CDR1 is ENHRY, CDR2 SYGVKD, per germline. The CDR3 runs to 12 residues. All donors had upfront surgery without preoperative chemotherapy, radiotherapy or any immunotherapy. Sequencing was performed with immunoSEQ multiplex PCR; in TCRdb, only in-frame clones are kept and a portion is missing. The data show over 450 clones, around 90% seen once. The genes are TRBV10-3 and TRBJ1-5; D is uncertain. The source is a man aged 45-65 years with small cell lung cancer. Material for sequencing was normal tissue next to the tumor. CDR3 region: CAISDSNQPQHF. CDR3 sequence (DNA): TGTGCCATCAGTGACAGCAATCAGCCCCAGCATTTT.